These 2 T cell receptor beta chains were sequenced from one sample in a study of T cell responses to AZD1222 COVID-19 vaccine. Sequencing was performed with immunoSEQ multiplex PCR; in TCRdb, only in-frame clones are kept and a portion is missing. The sample shows some 120,000 clones, 92% of them seen only once. The sequenced sample was peripheral blood, obtained 28 days after the second AZD1222 dose. These receptors came from an adult who received the AZD1222 COVID-19 vaccine.

The gene calls are TRBV12-1 and TRBJ1-5. TRBV12-1 is deemed a pseudogene. The length of the CDR3 is 12 residues. In nucleotides, the CDR3 is TGTGCCAGCAGCTTGGGCAATCAGCCCCAGCATTTT. Its translation is CASSLGNQPQHF.

This clone was counted a single time. The chain combines TRBV6-5 with TRBJ2-7; TRBD1 aligns across 7 bases. CDR1 and CDR2 (germline): MNHEY, SVGAGI. V was pared by 3 bases and J by 5 bases, with 7 bases of the junction left unmatched. The CDR3 spans 14 residues. As DNA, the CDR3 is TGTGCCAGCAGTTATGAAACAGGGGCCCACGAGCAGTACTTC. Encoded protein: CASSYETGAHEQYF.